The present T cell receptor beta chain was sequenced within a study of blood T cell repertoires in COVID-19. Study-level background: Italy, Spain and the United States were the sources of the convalescent and acute COVID-19 samples.

The CDR3 contains 15 residues. The V gene's germline CDR1 is ENHRY and CDR2 SYGVKD. The V gene lost 0 bases and the J gene lost 2 bases, with 11 bases spanning the gap. Per the authors' pipeline: Amplifying reference gene primers gave estimates of nucleated cell counts. Method: immunoSEQ multiplex PCR; TCRdb's copy keeps in-frame clones and lacks some. V, J and clone size reflect that table, while D and trimming were determined from the DNA. Of about 140,000 clones listed, less than 80% are singletons. This receptor was identified in a woman older than 75 with active or convalescent COVID-19. V usage is TRBV10-3 and J usage is TRBJ2-7; D gene uncertain. Material: peripheral blood. The CDR3 loop is CAISESGGGPYEQYF. The CDR3 DNA reads TGTGCCATCAGTGAGTCTGGTGGCGGTCCCTACGAGCAGTACTTC.